Here is one TCR beta chain with its context. Time point specified: healthy volunteer bleed at 2 weeks. Sequencing started from total RNA isolated from unfractionated whole blood. This sample was taken from a study of human T cells and chemical hapten exposure. Study-wide background: Per-sample TCR yields varied mainly from small pooled library volume differences.

One entry per CDR3 protein, called by TCRdb with MiXCR from the RACE reads. The profile shows 130,000 or so distinct CDR3 sequences, roughly 9.5% of them singletons. This CDR3 has 14 residues. Germline CDR1 is MNHEY and CDR2 is SMNVEV (reference sequence). Trimming removed 0 bases from V and 3 bases from J, with 8 bases in between. The sequencing input was whole blood. The chain combines TRBV27 with TRBJ1-1; the D gene is possibly TRBD1 (6 bases). The sequence was collected from a male donor in good health. Some clones in this sample may be carry-over from other donors' samples. DNA of the CDR3: TGTGCCAGCAGTTTATCGGGGGCGGACACTGAAGCTTTCTTT. Translating gives CASSLSGADTEAFF.